Below, 11 T cell receptor beta chains from the same sample are listed, as sequenced in a study of blood T cell repertoires in COVID-19. Data came from immunoSEQ multiplex PCR; TCRdb stores just in-frame clones and leaves some out. Of roughly 59,000 clones listed, about 72% are singletons. Sequenced sample: peripheral blood. The receptors shown here come from a man at least 80 years old with acute or convalescent COVID-19.

The table lists this clone with a count of one. The V gene is TRBV24-1, the J gene TRBJ2-1, with D possibly TRBD1 on 6 matching bases. Looked up from germline, CDR1 is KGHDR and CDR2 is SFDVKD. Trimming pared 7 bases from V and 0 bases from J, leaving 15 bases between. The CDR3 has 16 residues. The CDR3, as DNA: TGTGCCACCAGCACTTACCGGGACAACTCCTACAATGAGCAGTTCTTC. This sequence encodes CATSTYRDNSYNEQFF.

The chain couples TRBV28 to TRBJ2-1, with 9 bases that match TRBD2. The germline V gene encodes CDR1 MDHEN and CDR2 SYDVKM. J gave up 4 bases and V 10 bases, and 2 bases lay outside the gene matches. The CDR3 is 12 residues long. The CDR3: CATTSGYNEQFF. The CDR3 region has the DNA TGTGCCACGACTAGCGGTTACAATGAGCAGTTCTTC.

This sequence joins TRBV30 and TRBJ1-3; D remains unclear. There are 14 residues in the CDR3. In germline, CDR1 is GTSNPN, CDR2 SVGIG (reference sequence). V was trimmed by 0 bases and J by 7 bases, leaving 13 bases between them. CDR3 in DNA: TGTGCCTGGAGTGTACTTCGGAGTAGGAACACCATATATTTT. Amino acid sequence: CAWSVLRSRNTIYF.

This clone occurred once. J is TRBJ1-3 and V is TRBV7-8; the D gene is possibly TRBD1 (6 bases). The V gene lost 5 bases and the J gene lost 2 bases, with 16 bases spanning the gap. The CDR3 has 16 amino acids. Germline V gene sequence: CDR1 SGHVS, CDR2 FQNEAQ. The CDR3 region is CASSPRGGGTGNTIYF. The CDR3 DNA reads as TGTGCCAGCAGCCCCCGGGGAGGGGGGACTGGAAACACCATATATTTT.

This rearrangement joins TRBV6-5 to TRBJ1-5; 10 nucleotides agree with TRBD1. Trimming at V came to 6 bases and at J to 4 bases, leaving 6 bases not matched to a gene. The CDR3 has 15 amino acids. The germline CDR1 and CDR2 sequences are MNHEY and SVGAGI. CDR3 sequence reads: CASRKTGGPNQPQHF. CDR3 sequence (DNA): TGTGCCAGCAGAAAGACAGGGGGCCCTAATCAGCCCCAGCATTTT.

The V gene is TRBV30, the J gene TRBJ2-7; D remains ambiguous. V was clipped by 1 base and J by 4 bases, with 8 bases between them. Germline V gene sequence: CDR1 GTSNPN, CDR2 SVGIG (reference sequence). The CDR3 consists of 12 residues. CDR3 in DNA: TGTGCCTGGAGTGCCGCGTCTTACGAGCAGTACTTC. It is translated as CAWSAASYEQYF.

This clone was seen a few times. The chain has TRBV4-1 and TRBJ2-7; TRBD2 aligns across 7 bases. From germline, CDR1 is MGHRA and CDR2 YSYEKL. Trimming took 0 bases from V and 2 from J; bases not matched to a gene: 4. The CDR3 covers 15 residues. CDR3 loop: CASSQESGTAYEQYF. In nucleotides, the CDR3 is TGCGCCAGCAGCCAAGAGAGCGGGACGGCCTACGAGCAGTACTTC.

This clone was detected a few times. The CDR3 loop is CASRGTAGELFF. CDR3 nucleotide sequence: TGTGCCAGCAGGGGGACAGCCGGGGAGCTGTTTTTT. This chain uses TRBV2 with TRBJ2-2, with TRBD1 matching over 7 bases. Looked up from germline, CDR1 is SNHLY and CDR2 is FYNNEI. This CDR3 has 12 amino acids. V was pared by 6 bases and J by 6 bases, with 1 base of the junction left unmatched.

A few counts support this clone. The gene calls are TRBV2 and TRBJ1-2; tentatively, D is TRBD1 (6 bases). CDR1 and CDR2 (germline): SNHLY, FYNNEI. The CDR3 covers 15 residues. V was cut by 9 bases and J by 7 bases, with 24 bases left in between. The DNA for the CDR3 is TGTGCCAGTACTCGGCAGGGGCCGGCCGAAGGTGGCTACACCTTC. Protein product: CASTRQGPAEGGYTF.

This clone appeared once. V is TRBV7-3 and J is TRBJ1-6; D unresolved. The CDR3 totals 14 residues. V was cut by 2 bases and J by 5 bases, with 7 bases left in between. CDR1 SGHTA and CDR2 FQGTGA come from the germline V gene. CDR3 in DNA: TGTGCCAGCAGCTTAGGACTCCATAATTCACCCCTCCACTTT. Translation: CASSLGLHNSPLHF.

The chain has TRBV3-1 (or the pseudogene TRBV3-2) and TRBJ1-1; D is ambiguous. Germline V lookup: CDR1 LGHDT, CDR2 YNNKEL (reference sequence). Trimming cost V 1 base and J 10 bases, with 10 bases left between them. The CDR3 length is 12 residues. DNA for the CDR3: TGTGCCAGCAGCCAAGGGAGACGAGTAGCTTTCTTT. Amino acid sequence: CASSQGRRVAFF.